The 12 T cell receptor beta chains listed next were all sequenced from one sample in a study of shared clonotypes between healthy human individuals. TCRdb's table, derived via immunoSEQ multiplex PCR, lists solely in-frame clones and lacks some. The sample has around 560,000 clones, about 95% seen once. CD8 cells classed as naive were CD45RO-negative and positively selected for CCR7, excluding terminally differentiated effector memory CD45RA+ cells. Material for sequencing was naive CD8+ T cells sorted from blood. The receptors originated from a woman in her 30s in good health.

This rearrangement joins TRBV7-9 to TRBJ2-7, with 7 bases aligning to TRBD1. Trimming removed 3 bases from V and 0 bases from J; junction bases left unmatched: 8. Germline lookup yields CDR1 SEHNR and CDR2 FQNEAQ (reference sequence). CDR3 length: 16 residues. CDR3 sequence reads: CASSLQTGKDSYEQYF. The DNA for the CDR3 is TGTGCCAGCAGCTTGCAGACAGGGAAGGACTCCTACGAGCAGTACTTC. The whole variable domain, filled in from reference TRBV7-9 and TRBJ2-7, reads DTGVSQNPRHKITKRGQNVTFRCDPISEHNRLYWYRQTLGQGPEFLTYFQNEAQLEKSRLLSDRFSAERPKGSFSTLEIQRTEQGDSAMYLCASSLQTGKDSYEQYFGPGTRLTVT.

This chain connects TRBV4-1 to TRBJ1-1, with D unclear. Trimming shortened V by 2 bases and J by 1 base, and 5 bases separated the two germline ends. The CDR3 sequence is 13 residues long. The germline V gene encodes CDR1 MGHRA and CDR2 YSYEKL. The CDR3 coding sequence is TGCGCCAGCAGCCAATGGGGGAACACTGAAGCTTTCTTT. This encodes CASSQWGNTEAFF.

The rearrangement joins TRBV27 to TRBJ2-7; weak D call: TRBD1 (6 bases). Per germline, CDR1 MNHEY and CDR2 SMNVEV (reference sequence). The CDR3 length is 14 residues. V lost 4 bases and J lost 5, with 15 bases in between. CDR3 in amino acids: CASSSIVRGDEQYF. The CDR3 DNA reads as TGTGCCAGCAGTTCCATCGTCAGGGGCGACGAGCAGTACTTC.

The chain recombines TRBV13 with TRBJ1-1; the D gene is possibly TRBD1 (6 bases). V was shortened by 5 bases and J by 0 bases, with 10 bases between the two germline ends. CDR3 length equals 14 residues. The germline V gene encodes CDR1 PRHDT and CDR2 FYEKMQ (reference sequence). CDR3 sequence: CASSPDRMNTEAFF. The CDR3, as DNA: TGTGCCAGCAGCCCCGACAGGATGAACACTGAAGCTTTCTTT.

V is TRBV5-6 and J is TRBJ1-2, with TRBD1 matching over 8 bases. Germline V gene sequence: CDR1 SGHDT, CDR2 YYEEEE. The V gene end was trimmed by 3 bases and the J gene end by 8 bases; junction bases not matched to a gene: 15. The CDR3 spans 16 residues. The CDR3 DNA reads as TGTGCCAGCAGCTGGGGTGGACAGGGAAGATTAGACGGCTACACCTTC. It yields the protein CASSWGGQGRLDGYTF. The full variable domain, in which reference TRBV5-6 and TRBJ1-2 provide the parts outside the CDR3, is DAGVTQSPTHLIKTRGQQVTLRCSPKSGHDTVSWYQQALGQGPQFIFQYYEEEERQRGNFPDRFSGHQFPNYSSELNVNALLLGDSALYLCASSWGGQGRLDGYTFGSGTRLTVV.

V is TRBV27 and J is TRBJ2-1; 7 bases line up with TRBD2. The ends lost 2 bases at V and 9 bases at J; junction bases unmatched: 7. The CDR3 runs to 14 residues. Germline values: CDR1 MNHEY, CDR2 SMNVEV (reference sequence). The CDR3, as DNA: TGTGCCAGCAGTTTAGGGGGGGAGGGAATTGAGCAGTTCTTC. It translates to CASSLGGEGIEQFF.

This chain connects TRBV7-3 to TRBJ2-1; 10 bases line up with TRBD2. J gave up 6 bases and V 1 base, and 3 bases lay outside the gene matches. The CDR3 has 15 residues. CDR1 is SGHTA, CDR2 FQGTGA, per germline. The CDR3 here is CASSLIAGGPNEQFF. In nucleotides, the CDR3 is TGTGCCAGCAGCTTAATAGCGGGAGGCCCCAATGAGCAGTTCTTC.

The V gene is TRBV7-8, the J gene TRBJ1-2; 10 bases agree with TRBD1. Looked up from germline, CDR1 is SGHVS and CDR2 is FQNEAQ. The CDR3 runs 17 residues. The J segment lost 2 bases and the V segment lost 7 bases, leaving 13 bases of the junction unmatched. CDR3 region: CASTPGQGFRGNYGYTF. In DNA form, the CDR3 reads TGTGCCAGCACGCCGGGACAGGGGTTTAGGGGAAACTATGGCTACACCTTC.

V usage is TRBV7-9 and J usage is TRBJ2-7; maybe TRBD1 (5 bases). Germline-derived CDR1 and CDR2 are SEHNR and FQNEAQ (reference sequence). Trimming took 3 bases from V and 4 from J, leaving 16 bases between them. CDR3 size: 15 residues. The CDR3 nucleotides read TGTGCCAGCAGCTTCCCAGGGTCGAACTCTTACGAGCAGTACTTC. This encodes CASSFPGSNSYEQYF.

The CDR3 DNA follows: TGTGCCAGCAGCTTAGATGTGGGACTAGTGGCAGATACGCAGTATTTT. This sequence encodes CASSLDVGLVADTQYF. V and J are TRBV11-2 and TRBJ2-3, with 8 nucleotides matching TRBD2. The CDR3 spans 16 residues. Trimming removed 0 bases from V and 4 bases from J; junction bases left unmatched: 6. Germline values: CDR1 SGHAT, CDR2 FQNNGV.

V is TRBV7-9 and J is TRBJ2-7; tentatively, D is TRBD2 (7 bases). Trimming left V 4 bases short and J 4 bases short, with 23 bases between. The CDR3 is 17 amino acids. Germline CDR1 and CDR2: SEHNR and FQNEAQ (reference sequence). The DNA for the CDR3 is TGTGCCAGCAGCTCCACGATTGCGGGAGAGGGGGGTTACGAGCAGTACTTC. It codes for CASSSTIAGEGGYEQYF.

The chain has TRBV4-1 and TRBJ2-7; D remains ambiguous. There are 15 residues in the CDR3. Germline loops: CDR1 MGHRA, CDR2 YSYEKL. V was shortened by 1 base and J by 5 bases, with 15 bases between the two germline ends. CDR3 loop: CASSQVRTPDHEQYF. In DNA form, the CDR3 reads TGCGCCAGCAGCCAAGTCAGGACCCCCGACCACGAGCAGTACTTC.